This is a list of T cell receptor beta chains from one sample in a study of T cell responses to AZD1222 COVID-19 vaccine. Profiling relied on immunoSEQ multiplex PCR, and the TCRdb table lists in-frame clones only, not all of them. The table records 200,000 to 300,000 clones, 90% to 95% of them present only once. This specimen consisted of peripheral blood, obtained on day 0 of AZD1222 vaccination. The receptors originated from an adult in good health. CDR3s include the opening cysteine and the closing phenylalanine or tryptophan. The D gene is left open where the match is weak. Clone size appears in some rows only: once, few, many, or a class for an expanded clone.

v_gene: TRBV5-4; abundance: .; d_gene: .; j_gene: TRBJ2-7; CDR3aa: CASSQGGGQFYEQYF; CDR3nt: TGTGCCAGCAGCCAGGGCGGGGGCCAGTTCTACGAGCAGTACTTC
v_gene: TRBV27; abundance: .; d_gene: .; j_gene: TRBJ1-2; CDR3aa: CASSFKPGHGYGYTF; CDR3nt: TGTGCCAGCAGTTTTAAACCGGGACACGGCTATGGCTACACCTTC
v_gene: TRBV14; abundance: .; d_gene: .; j_gene: TRBJ2-7; CDR3aa: CASSQGLPQKQYF; CDR3nt: TGTGCCAGCAGCCAAGGGCTCCCCCAGAAGCAGTACTTC
v_gene: TRBV5-1; abundance: once; d_gene: TRBD1; j_gene: TRBJ2-5; CDR3aa: CASSLTGTGVVETQYF; CDR3nt: TGCGCCAGCAGCTTAACCGGGACAGGGGTTGTAGAGACCCAGTACTTC
v_gene: TRBV4-1; abundance: .; d_gene: .; j_gene: TRBJ2-1; CDR3aa: CASSSGGYNEQFF; CDR3nt: TGCGCCAGCAGCTCCGGGGGCTACAATGAGCAGTTCTTC
v_gene: TRBV12-3/TRBV12-4; abundance: .; d_gene: .; j_gene: TRBJ1-1; CDR3aa: CASSLAGDTEAFF; CDR3nt: TGTGCCAGCAGTTTAGCAGGAGACACTGAAGCTTTCTTT
v_gene: TRBV11-2; abundance: .; d_gene: .; j_gene: TRBJ2-6; CDR3aa: CASSSIRHRSGANVLTF; CDR3nt: TGTGCCAGCAGCTCTATCCGCCACAGGTCTGGGGCCAACGTCCTGACTTTC
v_gene: TRBV6-4; abundance: .; d_gene: TRBD1; j_gene: TRBJ1-2; CDR3aa: CATVNSTGVFIYGYTF; CDR3nt: TGTGCCACCGTTAACTCGACAGGGGTTTTCATCTATGGCTACACCTTC
v_gene: TRBV5-6; abundance: .; d_gene: TRBD1; j_gene: TRBJ2-7; CDR3aa: CASSLAGTEKYEQYF; CDR3nt: TGTGCCAGCAGCTTAGCCGGGACAGAGAAATACGAGCAGTACTTC
v_gene: TRBV4-1; abundance: .; d_gene: .; j_gene: TRBJ1-5; CDR3aa: CASSQEVGPQHF; CDR3nt: TGCGCCAGCAGCCAAGAGGTAGGGCCCCAGCATTTT
v_gene: TRBV6-2/TRBV6-3; abundance: .; d_gene: TRBD1; j_gene: TRBJ2-7; CDR3aa: CASSYPTKSRTGIAYEQYF; CDR3nt: TGTGCCAGCAGTTACCCCACAAAATCAAGGACAGGGATCGCCTACGAGCAGTACTTC
v_gene: TRBV12-3/TRBV12-4; abundance: .; d_gene: .; j_gene: TRBJ2-7; CDR3aa: CASSSGGTYEQYF; CDR3nt: TGTGCCAGCAGTTCCGGTGGTACCTACGAGCAGTACTTC
v_gene: TRBV2; abundance: .; d_gene: .; j_gene: TRBJ1-6; CDR3aa: CASEDLFNNSPLHF; CDR3nt: TGTGCCAGCGAGGACCTGTTTAATAATTCACCCCTCCACTTT
v_gene: TRBV21-1; abundance: once; d_gene: .; j_gene: TRBJ2-7; CDR3aa: CASSKVPGGAYEQYF; CDR3nt: TGTGCCAGCAGCAAAGTTCCTGGGGGGGCCTACGAGCAGTACTTC
v_gene: TRBV21-1; abundance: .; d_gene: .; j_gene: TRBJ1-3; CDR3aa: CASSKAGNSGNTIYF; CDR3nt: TGTGCCAGCAGCAAAGCAGGGAACTCTGGAAACACCATATATTTT
v_gene: TRBV28; abundance: .; d_gene: .; j_gene: TRBJ1-1; CDR3aa: CASSFLVEGGTEAFF; CDR3nt: TGTGCCAGCAGTTTTTTAGTAGAGGGCGGCACTGAAGCTTTCTTT
v_gene: TRBV5-5; abundance: once; d_gene: .; j_gene: TRBJ2-7; CDR3aa: CASSLGTSGYEQYF; CDR3nt: TGTGCCAGCAGCTTGGGGACATCGGGCTACGAGCAGTACTTC
v_gene: TRBV15; abundance: .; d_gene: .; j_gene: TRBJ2-2; CDR3aa: CATSSEGGRNTGELFF; CDR3nt: TGTGCCACCAGTAGTGAAGGGGGGAGGAACACCGGGGAGCTGTTTTTT
v_gene: TRBV5-1; abundance: .; d_gene: TRBD2; j_gene: TRBJ2-5; CDR3aa: CASRVAGGQETQYF; CDR3nt: TGCGCCAGCAGGGTAGCGGGGGGCCAAGAGACCCAGTACTTC
v_gene: TRBV7-8; abundance: .; d_gene: TRBD1; j_gene: TRBJ2-3; CDR3aa: CASSYFYRDSSTDTQYF; CDR3nt: TGTGCCAGCAGCTATTTTTACCGGGACAGCAGCACAGATACGCAGTATTTT
v_gene: TRBV19; abundance: .; d_gene: TRBD1; j_gene: TRBJ2-7; CDR3aa: CASSPGTALSYEQYF; CDR3nt: TGTGCCAGTAGTCCCGGGACAGCCCTTTCCTACGAGCAGTACTTC
v_gene: TRBV2; abundance: .; d_gene: .; j_gene: TRBJ1-1; CDR3aa: CASSVAAEAFF; CDR3nt: TGTGCCAGCAGTGTAGCGGCTGAAGCTTTCTTT
v_gene: TRBV6-5; abundance: .; d_gene: .; j_gene: TRBJ1-2; CDR3aa: CASRRGTDPVYGYTF; CDR3nt: TGTGCCAGCAGACGAGGGACGGACCCCGTCTATGGCTACACCTTC
v_gene: TRBV18; abundance: .; d_gene: TRBD1; j_gene: TRBJ1-5; CDR3aa: CASSSGTEPFNQPQHF; CDR3nt: TGTGCCAGCTCATCGGGGACAGAACCCTTCAATCAGCCCCAGCATTTT
v_gene: TRBV11-2; abundance: .; d_gene: TRBD2; j_gene: TRBJ2-7; CDR3aa: CASSGTSGTYEQYF; CDR3nt: TGTGCCAGCTCCGGGACTAGCGGGACCTACGAGCAGTACTTC
v_gene: TRBV7-2; abundance: .; d_gene: .; j_gene: TRBJ2-1; CDR3aa: CASSKGAVYNEQFF; CDR3nt: TGTGCCAGCAGCAAAGGGGCGGTGTATAATGAGCAGTTCTTC
v_gene: TRBV4-1; abundance: .; d_gene: TRBD1; j_gene: TRBJ1-1; CDR3aa: CASSPSSARTGEIEAFF; CDR3nt: TGCGCCAGCAGCCCAAGCTCGGCTCGGACAGGGGAAATTGAAGCTTTCTTT
v_gene: TRBV29-1; abundance: .; d_gene: TRBD1; j_gene: TRBJ1-2; CDR3aa: CSVEGRGQGYTF; CDR3nt: TGCAGCGTTGAAGGCAGGGGGCAGGGCTACACCTTC
v_gene: TRBV21-1; abundance: .; d_gene: .; j_gene: TRBJ2-3; CDR3aa: CASSKDASRLGTDTQYF; CDR3nt: TGTGCCAGCAGCAAAGATGCGTCGCGGCTGGGCACAGATACGCAGTATTTT
v_gene: TRBV4-1; abundance: .; d_gene: .; j_gene: TRBJ2-2; CDR3aa: CASSQGGVTGELFF; CDR3nt: TGCGCCAGCAGCCAAGGAGGGGTAACCGGGGAGCTGTTTTTT
v_gene: TRBV27; abundance: .; d_gene: .; j_gene: TRBJ1-2; CDR3aa: CASSLGRGNYGYTF; CDR3nt: TGTGCCAGCAGTTTAGGCAGGGGCAACTATGGCTACACCTTC
v_gene: TRBV11-2; abundance: .; d_gene: TRBD1; j_gene: TRBJ2-4; CDR3aa: CASSRNNPGQGPNIQYF; CDR3nt: TGTGCCAGCAGCCGAAACAATCCGGGACAGGGTCCGAACATTCAGTACTTC
v_gene: TRBV19; abundance: .; d_gene: .; j_gene: TRBJ1-5; CDR3aa: CASSTRTPGFNQPQHF; CDR3nt: TGTGCCAGTAGTACTCGGACCCCGGGGTTTAATCAGCCCCAGCATTTT
v_gene: TRBV3-1/TRBV3-2; abundance: .; d_gene: TRBD2; j_gene: TRBJ2-5; CDR3aa: CASRVSGGAETQYF; CDR3nt: TGTGCCAGCAGGGTTAGCGGGGGGGCGGAGACCCAGTACTTC
v_gene: TRBV24-1; abundance: once; d_gene: .; j_gene: TRBJ2-3; CDR3aa: CATSDSGQAHTDTQYF; CDR3nt: TGTGCCACCAGTGATTCGGGGCAGGCTCACACAGATACGCAGTATTTT
v_gene: TRBV19; abundance: once; d_gene: .; j_gene: TRBJ2-7; CDR3aa: CASSIPGPYEQYF; CDR3nt: TGTGCCAGTAGTATCCCGGGGCCCTACGAGCAGTACTTC
v_gene: TRBV7-9; abundance: .; d_gene: TRBD1; j_gene: TRBJ1-4; CDR3aa: CASRLTGGSNEKLFF; CDR3nt: TGTGCCAGCAGGTTAACAGGGGGATCTAATGAAAAACTGTTTTTT